This is a list of T cell receptor beta chains from one sample in a study of T cell responses to AZD1222 COVID-19 vaccine. Only in-frame clones appear in the TCRdb table, and some are missing; sequencing was by immunoSEQ multiplex PCR. Here the sample spans roughly 87,000 clones, roughly 86% being singletons. The source material was peripheral blood, sampled 28 days after the second AZD1222 dose. The receptors here all came from an adult who received the AZD1222 COVID-19 vaccine. Both conserved end residues are part of each CDR3. Fields, in order: J gene, clone size, D gene, V gene, CDR3 protein, CDR3 DNA. The D gene is left open where the match is weak. The size of a clone is reported for some rows only, either as once, few or many, or as a class for expanded clones.

>TRBJ1-1|.|TRBD1|TRBV3-1/TRBV3-2
CASSQYRGRTEAFF
TGTGCCAGCAGCCAATACAGGGGGAGGACTGAAGCTTTCTTT
>TRBJ2-2|.|TRBD1|TRBV7-2
CARELDRGRVGELFF
TGTGCCAGGGAGCTCGACAGGGGGCGAGTCGGGGAGCTGTTTTTT
>TRBJ1-1|.|.|TRBV5-1
CASSLARVGGSGTEAFF
TGCGCCAGCAGCTTGGCCAGGGTAGGAGGATCGGGCACTGAAGCTTTCTTT
>TRBJ1-4|once|.|TRBV18
CASSPTRAKQTTNEKLFF
TGTGCCAGCTCACCAACGAGGGCCAAACAGACAACTAATGAAAAACTGTTTTTT
>TRBJ1-2|.|.|TRBV19
CASSPIDNPRYTF
TGTGCCAGTAGCCCAATTGACAATCCGCGCTACACCTTC
>TRBJ1-4|.|.|TRBV11-2
CASSLVRGTNEKLFF
TGTGCCAGCAGCTTAGTTAGGGGAACTAATGAAAAACTGTTTTTT
>TRBJ2-5|.|.|TRBV7-7
CASSVQGLGETQYF
TGTGCTAGCAGCGTACAGGGTCTTGGAGAGACCCAGTACTTC
>TRBJ2-1|.|TRBD2|TRBV11-2
CASSYSGSLVGGNEQFF
TGTGCCAGCAGCTACAGCGGGAGTCTTGTAGGTGGCAATGAGCAGTTCTTC
>TRBJ2-5|.|.|TRBV7-8
CASTLYGGALGETQYF
TGTGCCAGCACCCTCTACGGAGGGGCCTTAGGGGAGACCCAGTACTTC
>TRBJ2-3|.|.|TRBV5-1
CASSLDFRAILPGDYTQYF
TGCGCCAGCAGCTTGGATTTCCGGGCCATACTACCCGGGGACTATACGCAGTATTTT
>TRBJ1-1|.|.|TRBV6-5
CASSYSIDMNTEAFF
TGTGCCAGCAGTTACTCGATAGACATGAACACTGAAGCTTTCTTT
>TRBJ2-5|.|TRBD2|TRBV7-2
CASSLTSGGGLETQYF
TGTGCCAGCAGCCTAACTAGCGGGGGAGGTCTGGAGACCCAGTACTTC
>TRBJ1-2|once|.|TRBV18
CASSPYRSSVQANYGYTF
TGTGCCAGCTCACCCTACCGTTCCTCTGTCCAAGCTAACTATGGCTACACCTTC
>TRBJ2-6|.|.|TRBV7-2
CASSPRGSGANVLTF
TGTGCCAGCAGCCCCAGGGGCTCTGGGGCCAACGTCCTGACTTTC
>TRBJ2-7|.|.|TRBV29-1
CSARSSGMNYEQYF
TGCAGCGCCCGAAGTTCAGGGATGAATTACGAGCAGTACTTC
>TRBJ2-1|.|TRBD1|TRBV4-3
CASSRSLGTGGGNEQFF
TGCGCCAGCAGCCGATCGCTAGGGACAGGGGGTGGAAATGAGCAGTTCTTC
>TRBJ1-1|.|.|TRBV29-1
CSVSTANTEAFF
TGCAGCGTTTCGACAGCGAACACTGAAGCTTTCTTT
>TRBJ2-7|few|TRBD2|TRBV5-1
CASSLRTSGSYEQYF
TGCGCCAGCAGCTTGAGGACTAGCGGGTCCTACGAGCAGTACTTC
>TRBJ1-5|.|.|TRBV3-1/TRBV3-2
CASSQDFRWNQPQHF
TGTGCCAGCAGCCAAGATTTTAGGTGGAATCAGCCCCAGCATTTT
>TRBJ2-7|.|TRBD2|TRBV7-8
CASSLASGGSSYEQYF
TGTGCCAGCAGCTTGGCTAGCGGGGGGAGCTCCTACGAGCAGTACTTC
>TRBJ1-2|once|.|TRBV19
CASSIPTPYGYTF
TGTGCCAGTAGTATCCCTACCCCTTATGGCTACACCTTC
>TRBJ1-5|.|.|TRBV10-3
CAIRDVPSGAQHF
TGTGCCATCAGGGACGTACCGTCGGGAGCCCAGCATTTT
>TRBJ1-1|.|TRBD1|TRBV27
CASSPYRGLRPEAFF
TGTGCCAGCAGTCCTTACAGGGGCCTTCGGCCTGAAGCTTTCTTT
>TRBJ1-2|.|TRBD1|TRBV5-4
CASSSDRVRPGYTF
TGTGCCAGCAGCTCGGACAGGGTTCGGCCTGGCTACACCTTC
>TRBJ2-5|.|TRBD2|TRBV19
CASSMGGTETQYF
TGTGCCAGTAGTATGGGAGGGACAGAGACCCAGTACTTC
>TRBJ1-4|.|.|TRBV18
CASSLGTFSTNEKLFF
TGTGCCAGCTCACTCGGGACCTTCTCAACTAATGAAAAACTGTTTTTT
>TRBJ2-5|.|TRBD2|TRBV27
CASSPTLDTGTREETQYF
TGTGCCAGCAGTCCCACGTTAGATACCGGGACTAGAGAAGAGACCCAGTACTTC
>TRBJ2-1|.|.|TRBV29-1
CSVPNEQFF
TGCAGCGTTCCCAATGAGCAGTTCTTC
>TRBJ1-2|.|TRBD1|TRBV2
CAQRDREVVGYTF
TGTGCGCAACGGGACAGGGAAGTTGTGGGCTACACCTTC
>TRBJ2-1|.|TRBD1|TRBV27
CASSMGQGAGNEQFF
TGTGCCAGCAGTATGGGACAGGGGGCAGGCAATGAGCAGTTCTTC
>TRBJ2-6|.|.|TRBV7-3
CASSSTGGTGANVLTF
TGTGCCAGCAGCTCAACAGGAGGGACAGGGGCCAACGTCCTGACTTTC
>TRBJ1-2|once|TRBD1|TRBV4-3
CASSQETGTGGPYGYTF
TGCGCCAGCAGCCAAGAAACCGGGACAGGGGGCCCCTATGGCTACACCTTC
>TRBJ2-7|.|.|TRBV11-2
CASSLGDVAYEQYF
TGTGCCAGCAGCTTGGGAGACGTAGCCTACGAGCAGTACTTC
>TRBJ2-3|once|.|TRBV28
CASSASGRLTDTQYF
TGTGCCAGCAGTGCCTCGGGACGCCTAACAGATACGCAGTATTTT
>TRBJ1-1|.|.|TRBV6-5
CAGMRDGEAFF
TGTGCCGGTATGAGGGACGGTGAAGCTTTCTTT
>TRBJ2-3|.|.|TRBV6-5
CASSYRDGRDTQYF
TGTGCCAGCAGTTACAGAGACGGACGAGATACGCAGTATTTT
>TRBJ2-1|.|TRBD1|TRBV19
CASSTFRQGSSYNEQFF
TGTGCCAGTAGTACTTTCAGACAGGGGAGCTCCTACAATGAGCAGTTCTTC
>TRBJ1-1|.|.|TRBV18
CASSPHPGKNTEAFF
TGTGCCAGCTCACCTCACCCGGGAAAGAACACTGAAGCTTTCTTT
>TRBJ1-4|.|.|TRBV27
CASRRTKTNEKLFF
TGTGCCAGCAGGAGGACAAAAACTAATGAAAAACTGTTTTTT
>TRBJ2-3|.|.|TRBV30
CAWSRDSLDTQYF
TGTGCCTGGAGTCGTGACTCATTAGATACGCAGTATTTT
>TRBJ2-7|.|TRBD1|TRBV6-6
CASTTGTASYEQYF
TGTGCCAGCACCACCGGGACAGCCTCCTACGAGCAGTACTTC
>TRBJ2-7|.|.|TRBV6-1
CASSEESWETNYEQYF
TGTGCCAGCAGTGAAGAGTCCTGGGAAACAAATTACGAGCAGTACTTC
>TRBJ1-5|.|.|TRBV9
CASSVGGSNNQPQHF
TGTGCCAGCAGCGTAGGCGGTAGTAACAATCAGCCCCAGCATTTT
>TRBJ1-3|.|.|TRBV29-1
CSVAVHSGNTIYF
TGCAGCGTTGCAGTCCACTCTGGAAACACCATATATTTT
>TRBJ2-7|.|TRBD2|TRBV3-1/TRBV3-2
CASSQGRLAGSYEQYF
TGTGCCAGCAGCCAAGGGCGACTAGCTGGATCCTACGAGCAGTACTTC
>TRBJ2-5|.|TRBD2|TRBV10-2
CASRGLAGGGETQYF
TGCGCCAGCAGGGGACTAGCGGGAGGTGGGGAGACCCAGTACTTC
>TRBJ2-2|once|.|TRBV9
CASSVDLITGELFF
TGTGCCAGCAGCGTAGACCTTATCACCGGGGAGCTGTTTTTT
>TRBJ2-1|.|TRBD1|TRBV5-1
CASSMGQEFNEQFF
TGCGCCAGCAGCATGGGACAGGAGTTTAATGAGCAGTTCTTC
>TRBJ2-7|.|.|TRBV7-9
CASAYSYEQYF
TGTGCCAGCGCTTACTCCTACGAGCAGTACTTC
>TRBJ1-1|.|TRBD1|TRBV2
CASSADRGNTEAFF
TGTGCCAGCAGTGCGGACAGGGGGAACACTGAAGCTTTCTTT
>TRBJ2-3|.|.|TRBV6-4
CASSRDSTDTQYF
TGTGCCAGCAGCCGGGACAGCACAGATACGCAGTATTTT
>TRBJ1-6|.|TRBD1|TRBV2
CASSDIRDSYSPLHF
TGTGCCAGCAGTGACATCCGGGACAGTTATTCACCCCTCCACTTT
>TRBJ2-7|.|TRBD2|TRBV30
CAWSPRVAGVFEQYF
TGTGCCTGGAGTCCTCGAGTAGCGGGAGTTTTTGAGCAGTACTTC
>TRBJ1-1|.|.|TRBV18
CASSPDKGYTEAFF
TGTGCCAGCTCACCGGACAAGGGGTACACTGAAGCTTTCTTT
>TRBJ2-5|.|.|TRBV27
CASRGGGETQYF
TGTGCCAGCAGGGGAGGGGGCGAGACCCAGTACTTC
>TRBJ2-7|.|TRBD2|TRBV9
CASSVASGRQYEQYF
TGTGCCAGCAGCGTAGCTAGCGGGAGGCAATACGAGCAGTACTTC
>TRBJ1-1|.|TRBD1|TRBV6-2/TRBV6-3
CASSYSGQGDTEAFF
TGTGCCAGCAGTTACTCGGGACAGGGAGACACTGAAGCTTTCTTT